This is a list of T cell receptor beta chains from one sample in a study of blood T cell repertoires in COVID-19. The repertoire was sequenced with immunoSEQ multiplex PCR; TCRdb's copy has only in-frame clones and lacks some. The sample yields 80,000 to 130,000 clones, more than 85% seen once. The sample comprised peripheral blood. The receptors were sampled from a man in his 60s with acute or convalescent COVID-19. Both conserved end residues are part of each CDR3. Each record gives: CDR3 protein, CDR3 DNA, J gene, V gene, clone size, D gene. The D gene is left open where the match is weak. Clone size is shown for a subset of rows, as once, few, many or a class of expanded clone.

CDR3 protein: CASSLGAAGGNSPLHF; CDR3 DNA: TGTGCCAGCAGCTTAGGGGCAGCTGGGGGCAATTCACCCCTCCACTTT; J gene: TRBJ1-6; V gene: TRBV7-9; clone size: NA; D gene: NA
CDR3 protein: CASSTGTGVNTDTQYF; CDR3 DNA: TGCGCCAGCAGCACAGGGACAGGGGTTAACACAGATACGCAGTATTTT; J gene: TRBJ2-3; V gene: TRBV5-1; clone size: NA; D gene: TRBD1
CDR3 protein: CASSFRTGELFF; CDR3 DNA: TGTGCCAGCAGCTTCCGCACCGGGGAGCTGTTTTTT; J gene: TRBJ2-2; V gene: TRBV9; clone size: NA; D gene: NA
CDR3 protein: CASSGLAGRLTQYF; CDR3 DNA: TGTGCCAGCAGCGGACTAGCGGGCCGACTGACCCAGTACTTC; J gene: TRBJ2-5; V gene: TRBV3-1/TRBV3-2; clone size: NA; D gene: TRBD2
CDR3 protein: CASSPLPGDGYTF; CDR3 DNA: TGTGCCAGCAGCCCGCTCCCGGGGGATGGCTACACCTTC; J gene: TRBJ1-2; V gene: TRBV7-9; clone size: NA; D gene: NA
CDR3 protein: CASSEEPAGYSYEQYF; CDR3 DNA: TGTGCCAGCAGTGAAGAACCAGCGGGATATTCCTACGAGCAGTACTTC; J gene: TRBJ2-7; V gene: TRBV6-1; clone size: NA; D gene: TRBD2
CDR3 protein: CASSYYSEAFF; CDR3 DNA: TGTGCCAGCAGTTACTACAGTGAAGCTTTCTTT; J gene: TRBJ1-1; V gene: TRBV6-5; clone size: NA; D gene: NA
CDR3 protein: CAFQGEVYEQYF; CDR3 DNA: TGTGCCTTTCAGGGGGAGGTATACGAGCAGTACTTC; J gene: TRBJ2-7; V gene: TRBV30; clone size: NA; D gene: NA
CDR3 protein: CASSSRTASEQFF; CDR3 DNA: TGTGCCAGCAGTTCCAGGACTGCGAGTGAGCAGTTCTTC; J gene: TRBJ2-1; V gene: TRBV27; clone size: NA; D gene: NA
CDR3 protein: CASSVRGTRNQPQHF; CDR3 DNA: TGTGCCAGCAGTGTTCGAGGGACTCGCAATCAGCCCCAGCATTTT; J gene: TRBJ1-5; V gene: TRBV2; clone size: NA; D gene: NA
CDR3 protein: CATARGRANTGELFF; CDR3 DNA: TGTGCCACCGCCCGGGGGAGAGCGAACACCGGGGAGCTGTTTTTT; J gene: TRBJ2-2; V gene: TRBV24-1; clone size: NA; D gene: NA
CDR3 protein: CASSTGGTGGSYGYTF; CDR3 DNA: TGTGCCAGCAGCACCGGAGGCACAGGGGGCAGCTATGGCTACACCTTC; J gene: TRBJ1-2; V gene: TRBV28; clone size: NA; D gene: TRBD1
CDR3 protein: CASSLSTDINYGYTF; CDR3 DNA: TGTGCCAGCTCACTCTCGACAGACATAAACTATGGCTACACCTTC; J gene: TRBJ1-2; V gene: TRBV18; clone size: NA; D gene: NA
CDR3 protein: CASTPGVDTGIYNEQFF; CDR3 DNA: TGTGCCAGCACCCCCGGCGTTGACACGGGGATCTACAATGAGCAGTTCTTC; J gene: TRBJ2-1; V gene: TRBV28; clone size: NA; D gene: NA
CDR3 protein: CASSTWTSGSRDTQYF; CDR3 DNA: TGCGCCAGCTCCACTTGGACTAGCGGGAGTAGAGATACGCAGTATTTT; J gene: TRBJ2-3; V gene: TRBV10-1; clone size: once; D gene: TRBD2
CDR3 protein: CASSLWVGGLADNYANTGELFF; CDR3 DNA: TGCGCCAGCAGCTTGTGGGTGGGGGGACTAGCGGATAACTACGCGAACACCGGGGAGCTGTTTTTT; J gene: TRBJ2-2; V gene: TRBV5-1; clone size: NA; D gene: TRBD2
CDR3 protein: CASSLADSVNNQPQHF; CDR3 DNA: TGTGCCAGCAGCTTAGCCGATTCGGTCAACAATCAGCCCCAGCATTTT; J gene: TRBJ1-5; V gene: TRBV5-5; clone size: NA; D gene: NA
CDR3 protein: CASSITGWGENYGYTF; CDR3 DNA: TGTGCCAGTAGTATAACGGGTTGGGGGGAGAACTATGGCTACACCTTC; J gene: TRBJ1-2; V gene: TRBV19; clone size: NA; D gene: NA
CDR3 protein: CASTRTGRRQPQHF; CDR3 DNA: TGTGCCAGCACTAGGACAGGCCGGAGACAGCCCCAGCATTTT; J gene: TRBJ1-5; V gene: TRBV6-5; clone size: NA; D gene: TRBD1
CDR3 protein: CASSGRDRAVGELFF; CDR3 DNA: TGTGCCAGCAGCGGTCGGGACAGGGCAGTCGGGGAGCTGTTTTTT; J gene: TRBJ2-2; V gene: TRBV5-4; clone size: NA; D gene: TRBD1
CDR3 protein: CASSLLGSTEAFF; CDR3 DNA: TGTGCCAGCAGCTTACTAGGGAGCACTGAAGCTTTCTTT; J gene: TRBJ1-1; V gene: TRBV12-3/TRBV12-4; clone size: once; D gene: NA
CDR3 protein: CASSQGTGRVYGYTF; CDR3 DNA: TGCGCCAGCAGCCAAGGGACAGGGAGGGTCTATGGCTACACCTTC; J gene: TRBJ1-2; V gene: TRBV4-1; clone size: once; D gene: TRBD1
CDR3 protein: CASSYGHLRLTGELFF; CDR3 DNA: TGTGCCAGCAGCTATGGACATCTAAGACTCACCGGGGAGCTGTTTTTT; J gene: TRBJ2-2; V gene: TRBV7-8; clone size: few; D gene: NA
CDR3 protein: CASSWIGGPSYGYTF; CDR3 DNA: TGTGCCAGCAGCTGGATAGGGGGTCCTAGCTATGGCTACACCTTC; J gene: TRBJ1-2; V gene: TRBV7-3; clone size: NA; D gene: NA
CDR3 protein: CASSESRRDYNEQFF; CDR3 DNA: TGCGCCAGCAGTGAGTCGAGGAGGGATTACAATGAGCAGTTCTTC; J gene: TRBJ2-1; V gene: TRBV10-1; clone size: NA; D gene: NA
CDR3 protein: CASSPSRVRSPEDGYTF; CDR3 DNA: TGTGCCAGCAGTCCCTCCCGTGTGAGGTCCCCTGAGGATGGCTACACCTTC; J gene: TRBJ1-2; V gene: TRBV6-6; clone size: NA; D gene: NA
CDR3 protein: CASSFKSGYQGYGYTF; CDR3 DNA: TGTGCCAGCAGCTTTAAATCAGGGTATCAGGGCTATGGCTACACCTTC; J gene: TRBJ1-2; V gene: TRBV7-2; clone size: NA; D gene: NA
CDR3 protein: CASSLPRQGRVEAFF; CDR3 DNA: TGTGCCAGCAGCCTCCCCCGACAGGGCCGGGTTGAAGCTTTCTTT; J gene: TRBJ1-1; V gene: TRBV3-1/TRBV3-2; clone size: NA; D gene: TRBD1
CDR3 protein: CASSIDQRGNQPQHF; CDR3 DNA: TGTGCCAGTAGTATAGACCAGCGAGGCAATCAGCCCCAGCATTTT; J gene: TRBJ1-5; V gene: TRBV19; clone size: once; D gene: NA
CDR3 protein: CASSRQGNGYTF; CDR3 DNA: TGTGCCAGTAGTAGACAGGGGAATGGCTACACCTTC; J gene: TRBJ1-2; V gene: TRBV19; clone size: NA; D gene: TRBD1
CDR3 protein: CASSLDYAPTGELFF; CDR3 DNA: TGTGCCAGCAGCTTAGACTACGCCCCCACCGGGGAGCTGTTTTTT; J gene: TRBJ2-2; V gene: TRBV7-2; clone size: NA; D gene: NA
CDR3 protein: CASSSTPQDRGYGYTF; CDR3 DNA: TGTGCCAGCAGTTCCACTCCCCAGGACAGGGGCTATGGCTACACCTTC; J gene: TRBJ1-2; V gene: TRBV6-5; clone size: NA; D gene: TRBD1
CDR3 protein: CASSQDPLNTEAFF; CDR3 DNA: TGTGCCAGCAGCCAAGATCCTCTTAACACTGAAGCTTTCTTT; J gene: TRBJ1-1; V gene: TRBV14; clone size: NA; D gene: NA
CDR3 protein: CASSMGLADPYEQYF; CDR3 DNA: TGTGCCAGCAGCATGGGACTAGCGGACCCCTACGAGCAGTACTTC; J gene: TRBJ2-7; V gene: TRBV13; clone size: NA; D gene: TRBD2
CDR3 protein: CASSTGLAGRETQYF; CDR3 DNA: TGCGCCAGCAGCACAGGACTAGCGGGAAGGGAGACCCAGTACTTC; J gene: TRBJ2-5; V gene: TRBV5-1; clone size: NA; D gene: TRBD2
CDR3 protein: CSVGLLQGGETQYF; CDR3 DNA: TGCAGCGTTGGATTACTACAGGGGGGCGAGACCCAGTACTTC; J gene: TRBJ2-5; V gene: TRBV29-1; clone size: NA; D gene: TRBD1